This T cell receptor beta chain was sequenced for a study of cytomegalovirus exposure and HLA in healthy donors. This clone was found once. This PCR relied on a set of 60 Vbeta primers and 13 Jbeta primers. Libraries were prepared by immunoSEQ multiplex PCR; TCRdb keeps only in-frame clonotypes and omits some of them. Among 130,000 or so clones listed, around 83% were seen once. Germline assignment: CDR1 SQVTM and CDR2 ANQGSEA. V dropped 5 bases and J dropped 4; count of bases not matched to a gene: 5. This CDR3 is built from 13 residues. Input material: PBMCs. The clonotype originates from a woman in her 30s in good health and CMV-seropositive. The J gene is TRBJ2-4, the V gene TRBV29-1, with 7 bases fitting TRBD1. CDR3 loop: CSVTLGQKNIQYF. The CDR3 bases are TGCAGCGTTACCCTGGGACAGAAAAACATTCAGTACTTC.